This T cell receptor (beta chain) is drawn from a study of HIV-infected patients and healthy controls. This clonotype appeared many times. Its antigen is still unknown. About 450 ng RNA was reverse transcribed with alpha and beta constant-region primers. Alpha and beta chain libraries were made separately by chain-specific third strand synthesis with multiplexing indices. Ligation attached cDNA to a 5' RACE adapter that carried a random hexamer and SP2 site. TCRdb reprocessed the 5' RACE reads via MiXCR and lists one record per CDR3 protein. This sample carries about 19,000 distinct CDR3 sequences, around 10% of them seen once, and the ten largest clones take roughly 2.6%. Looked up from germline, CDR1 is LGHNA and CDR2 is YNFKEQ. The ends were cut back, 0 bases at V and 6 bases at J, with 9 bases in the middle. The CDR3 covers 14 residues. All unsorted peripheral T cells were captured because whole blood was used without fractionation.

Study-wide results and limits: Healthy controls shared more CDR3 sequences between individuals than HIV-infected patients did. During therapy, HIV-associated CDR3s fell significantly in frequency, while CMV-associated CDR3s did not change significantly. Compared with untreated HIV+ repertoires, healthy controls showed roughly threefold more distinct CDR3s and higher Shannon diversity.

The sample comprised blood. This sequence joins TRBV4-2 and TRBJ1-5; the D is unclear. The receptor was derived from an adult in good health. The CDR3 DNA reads TGTGCCAGCAGCCAAGATATCGCGCGTCAGCCCCAGCATTTT. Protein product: CASSQDIARQPQHF.